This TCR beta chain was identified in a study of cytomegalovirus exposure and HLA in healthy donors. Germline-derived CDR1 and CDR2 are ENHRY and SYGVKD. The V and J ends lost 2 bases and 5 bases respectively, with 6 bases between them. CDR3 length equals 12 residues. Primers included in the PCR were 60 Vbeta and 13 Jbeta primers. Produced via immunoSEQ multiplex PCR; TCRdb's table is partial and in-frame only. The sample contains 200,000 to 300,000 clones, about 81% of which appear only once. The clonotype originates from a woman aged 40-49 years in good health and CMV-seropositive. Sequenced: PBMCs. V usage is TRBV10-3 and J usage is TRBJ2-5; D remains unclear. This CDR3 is CAISEGKETQYF. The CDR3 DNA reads TGTGCCATCAGTGAGGGCAAGGAGACCCAGTACTTC.